This T cell receptor beta chain stems from a study of STAT5B mutations in CD4+ large granular lymphocyte leukemia. Sequencing used immunoSEQ multiplex PCR; TCRdb keeps in-frame clones, though not all of them. The repertoire has 25,000 to 40,000 clones, more than 80% of them found once; the top ten carry approximately 4%. Buffy coats from healthy blood donors served as controls. Turning to this clone: Its specificity is unknown.

Per germline, CDR1 LNHDA and CDR2 SQIVND (reference sequence). The CDR3 is 14 amino acids. V dropped 8 bases and J dropped 4; count of bases not matched to a gene: 7. Study results and limitations: No patients shared main leukemic clonotypes, though less than 30% appeared at low frequency elsewhere. Top patient clones used TRBV06 genes more often: 8/27 versus 2/35 in controls. The CD4+ versus CD8+ T-LGLL clonality difference may reflect limited sample size.

This clonotype was obtained from a human donor in good health. The sample was CD4+ T cells from blood buffy coats. The V call is TRBV19, the J call TRBJ2-1; 8 nucleotides line up with TRBD2. CDR3 amino acids: CASGAGATYNEQFF. The DNA for the CDR3 is TGTGCCAGTGGAGCGGGAGCGACATACAATGAGCAGTTCTTC.